This T cell receptor beta chain is drawn from a study of blood T cell repertoires in COVID-19 (dated by TCRdb to 2020 to 2022). For the wider study: Collaborator samples came from the United States, Italy and Spain and covered acute and convalescent phases of COVID-19. The repertoires were released in a freely available public database meant as a resource for research on the immune response to SARS-CoV-2. Samples were obtained from the ongoing ImmuneRACE study (first 160 participants) and from about 1,300 subjects provided by 6 global collaborators. Subjects who had been exposed to COVID-19, were actively infected with it, or had recovered from it provided the deeply sampled blood TCRbeta repertoires that made up the dataset. Nearly every sample came with metadata listing a de-identified subject ID, COVID-19 status, age in years and sex. The material from the prospective study consisted of cDNA or gDNA derived from T cells, B-cell-depleted T cells, or PBMCs. Where available, HLA class I and class II types were taken from metadata supplied by the sample provider and were not determined by assay-based typing. Results and caveats for the whole study, not just this receptor: How much clinical and demographic metadata was included differed by source and by participant, and the metadata was provided uncurated.

Participants in the prospective study were aged roughly 18 to 100 years, lived in 20 to 25 United States geographic areas, and enrolled through a virtual design. In the prospective study, participants were assigned to cohorts based on the clinical history participants reported in a screening survey and a study questionnaire. Recovered participants in ImmuneRACE Cohort 3 were defined by two consecutive negative NP/OP PCR tests, clearance by a healthcare professional, or resolution of symptoms. Each participant in the prospective study had whole blood, serum and a nasopharyngeal or oropharyngeal swab collected by mobile phlebotomists. Participants in the prospective study had the option to provide additional blood draws and questionnaires over a roughly 2-month period. Before DNA extraction, prospective study blood samples were shipped either frozen or at room temperature. From the cysteine up to the phenylalanine, the CDR3 has a length of 17 residues. The retained sequence is limited to the CDR3, 51 bases, with the frame set at the first base. Based on the germline V gene, the CDR1 and CDR2 sequences are SGHTA and FQGNSA. V and J are truncated by 3 bases and 5 bases respectively, leaving an intervening sequence of 20 bases.

TCRbeta CDR3 regions were amplified from genomic DNA using the immunoSEQ Assay, a bias-controlled multiplex PCR. Under the source paper's analysis protocol: The number of nucleated cells in each sample was estimated from the amplification of reference gene primers within the assay. To quantify the absolute abundance of each unique TCRbeta CDR3 rearrangement, sequence reads were collapsed and filtered. For each sample, productive Simpson clonality was calculated as the square root of Simpson's diversity index across productive rearrangements. Here the immuneACCESS table is served through TCRdb, limited to in-frame sequences with V and J called. Missing clones are a known gap in these copies; in checked studies unresolved V genes cover under half, and the rest lacks a known reason. Clone size and the V and J calls come from that table; the DNA yielded D and trimming. The sample table contains over 150,000 clones; only one count was recorded for 87% of them. Of the sample, around 2% is held by the ten largest clones.

Note on this clone: Its target antigen remains unknown. No base quality information exists; no much larger clone differs at one position.

This TCR derives from a woman aged 25 to 39 who had recovered from COVID-19. The receptor chain draws on TRBV7-2 and TRBJ2-1, and possibly TRBD2, on 7 matching bases. Specimen: PBMCs or T cells enriched from blood (not recorded which). CDR3 sequence: CASSFPSSTGGHNEQFF. The sequenced DNA: TGTGCCAGCAGCTTTCCGAGCTCGACCGGGGGGCACAATGAGCAGTTCTTC.